Following are 8 T cell receptor beta chains from one sample sequenced in a study of neurological immune-mediated disorders. From the 5' RACE reads, TCRdb called clonotypes with MiXCR, one entry per CDR3 protein. This table holds 70,000 to 95,000 distinct CDR3 sequences, roughly a sixth found once. Source material: PBMCs. The receptors derive from a woman in her thirties or forties in good health.

This clonotype was recorded many times. The V call is TRBV4-3, the J call TRBJ2-2; D is ambiguous. The germline V and J ends were trimmed by 3 bases and 7 bases, with 12 bases remaining between them. The CDR3 is 14 residues long. Germline V lookup: CDR1 LGHNA, CDR2 YSLEER. The CDR3 DNA is TGCGCCAGCAGCCAGACCCGAGTCGACGGGGAGCTGTTTTTT. Protein: CASSQTRVDGELFF.

There are many counts of this clonotype. The CDR3 here is CASTLLGAGELFF. The CDR3 DNA follows: TGTGCCAGCACATTGTTGGGGGCCGGGGAGCTGTTTTTT. The J gene is TRBJ2-2, the V gene TRBV12-3 or TRBV12-4; either TRBD1 or TRBD2 may supply D (5 bases each). The V gene lost 7 bases and the J gene lost 6 bases, with 12 bases spanning the gap. The CDR3 consists of 13 residues.

This clonotype was seen repeatedly, ten times or more. The rearrangement joins TRBV25-1 to TRBJ1-5; 7 bases fit TRBD1. The germline V gene has CDR1 MGHDK and CDR2 SYGVNS. V shed 6 bases and J 1 base; nucleotides not matched to a gene: 9. This CDR3 comprises 16 residues. The CDR3 loop reads CASRAGGFGSNQPQHF. As DNA, the CDR3 is TGTGCCAGCAGAGCAGGGGGGTTTGGGAGCAATCAGCCCCAGCATTTT.

The table lists this clonotype with many counts. The chain couples TRBV4-1 to TRBJ2-1, with 8 bases lining up with TRBD2. CDR3 length equals 18 residues. CDR1 and CDR2 (germline): MGHRA, YSYEKL. V lost 0 bases to trimming and J lost 0 bases; unmatched junction nucleotides: 7. The DNA for the CDR3 is TGCGCCAGCAGCCAAGAACTGGGACTAGACAGCTCCTACAATGAGCAGTTCTTC. Protein sequence: CASSQELGLDSSYNEQFF.

There are many counts of this clonotype. CDR3 sequence reads: CASSRTSGGASGELFF. As DNA, the CDR3 is TGTGCCAGCAGCCGGACTAGCGGGGGGGCCTCCGGGGAGCTGTTTTTT. The rearrangement uses TRBV7-8 and TRBJ2-2, with 15 bases lining up with TRBD2. The V gene end was trimmed by 5 bases and the J gene end by 6 bases; junction bases not matched to a gene: 4. Germline V lookup: CDR1 SGHVS, CDR2 FQNEAQ. CDR3 length equals 16 residues.

This clonotype has ten or more counts. CDR3 in amino acids: CASSTPRGTGGGNQPQYF. The CDR3 nucleotides are TGTGCCAGCAGTACGCCGAGGGGGACAGGGGGTGGGAATCAGCCCCAGTATTTT. The chain employs TRBV28 and TRBJ1-5; 11 bases match TRBD1. Matching the DNA end better, TRBJ2-3 makes the J call doubtful. This CDR3 spans 18 amino acids. Germline V CDR1 and CDR2: MDHEN, SYDVKM.

This clonotype came up many times. The chain recombines TRBV6-2 or TRBV6-3 with TRBJ2-3, with TRBD1 identical over 7 bases. V dropped 8 bases and J dropped 3; count of bases not matched to a gene: 11. In germline, CDR1 is MNHEY, CDR2 SVGEGT. This CDR3 region has 15 residues. The DNA of the CDR3 is TGTGCCAGCGAAACGACAGGGAGTTGGACAGATACGCAGTATTTT. This encodes CASETTGSWTDTQYF.

This chain connects TRBV20-1 to TRBJ2-1; D gene ambiguous. Per germline, CDR1 DFQATT and CDR2 SNEGSKA (reference sequence). The CDR3 loop spans 13 amino acids. Trimming left V 6 bases short and J 2 bases short, with 11 bases between. CDR3 residues: CSARRPPYNEQFF. In DNA, the CDR3 is TGCAGTGCAAGGAGACCGCCCTACAATGAGCAGTTCTTC.